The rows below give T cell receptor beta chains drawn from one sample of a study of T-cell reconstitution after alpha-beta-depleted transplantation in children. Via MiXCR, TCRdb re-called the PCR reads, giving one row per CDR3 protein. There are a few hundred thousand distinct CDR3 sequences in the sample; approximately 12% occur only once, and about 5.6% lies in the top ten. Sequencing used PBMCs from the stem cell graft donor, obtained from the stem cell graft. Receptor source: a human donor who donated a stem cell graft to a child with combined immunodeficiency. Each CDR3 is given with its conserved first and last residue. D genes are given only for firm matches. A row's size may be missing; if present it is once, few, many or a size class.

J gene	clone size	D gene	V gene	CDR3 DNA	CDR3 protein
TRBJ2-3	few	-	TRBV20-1	TGCAGTGCTAGTGTCTCGGGATCGGAAGCAGATACGCAGTATTTT	CSASVSGSEADTQYF
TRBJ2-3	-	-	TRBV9	TGTGCCAGCAGCGTACCCTCCGGCGGGGGCGACCCAGATACGCAGTATTTT	CASSVPSGGGDPDTQYF
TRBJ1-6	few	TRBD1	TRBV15	TGTGCCACCAGCAGAGAGCCCATAAACAGGGGCGGATATTCACCCCTCCACTTT	CATSREPINRGGYSPLHF
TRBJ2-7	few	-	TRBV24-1	TGTGCCACCAGTGAGACCCCCTTCTACGAGCAGTACTTC	CATSETPFYEQYF
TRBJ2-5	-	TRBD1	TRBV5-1	TGCGCCAGCAGCTCAACCGCAGGGGGCCAAGAGACCCAGTACTTC	CASSSTAGGQETQYF
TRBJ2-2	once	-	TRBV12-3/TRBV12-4	TGTGCCAGCGCCGTTTTACGGGAGCTGTTTTTT	CASAVLRELFF
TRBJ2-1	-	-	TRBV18	TGTGCCAGGATCCTTCGGAGTGTTTACAAATACAATGAGCAGTTCTTC	CARILRSVYKYNEQFF
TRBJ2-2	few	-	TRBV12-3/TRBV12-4	TGTGCCAGCAGTTTTGAACATCCGAGACAGAGGAACACCGGGGAGCTGTTTTTT	CASSFEHPRQRNTGELFF
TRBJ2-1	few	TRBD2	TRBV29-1	TGCAGCGTTGGCCTAGCGGGAGGGCCGAGCTACAATGAGCAGTTCTTC	CSVGLAGGPSYNEQFF
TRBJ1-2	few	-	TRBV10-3	TGTGCCATCAGTGGGGGTACTAACTATGGCTACACCTTC	CAISGGTNYGYTF
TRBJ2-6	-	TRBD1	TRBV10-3	TGTGCCATCAGTGCCGGACAGGGGGACTCTGGGGCCGACGTCCTGACTTTC	CAISAGQGDSGADVLTF
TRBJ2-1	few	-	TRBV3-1	TGTGCCAGCAGCCAAGGGAGCGGAGGGGAGCAGTTCTTC	CASSQGSGGEQFF
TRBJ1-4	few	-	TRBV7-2	TGTGCCAGCAGCTTTATCGGGACCCCAAAACTGTTTTTT	CASSFIGTPKLFF
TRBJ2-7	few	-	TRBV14	TGTGCCAGCAGCCAGGAGCATACATCTAACCTGTACGAGCAGTACTTC	CASSQEHTSNLYEQYF
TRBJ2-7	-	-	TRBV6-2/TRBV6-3	TGTGCCAGCAGACTCGACAACGGGGTGAACGAGCAGTACTTC	CASRLDNGVNEQYF
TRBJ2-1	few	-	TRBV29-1	TGCAGCGGGGGGGCCCTGGGGAATGAGCAGTTCTTC	CSGGALGNEQFF
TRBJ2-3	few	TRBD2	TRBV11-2	TGTGCCAGCAGCTCCCTCCACGGGGGGAGAAGCACAGATACGCAGTATTTT	CASSSLHGGRSTDTQYF
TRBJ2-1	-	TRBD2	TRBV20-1	TGCAGTGCTAGAGTCCCGGGACTAGTAGGAAATGAGCAGTTCTTC	CSARVPGLVGNEQFF
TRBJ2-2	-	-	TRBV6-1	TGTGCCAGCAGTCGGACAGATTTAAACACCGGGGAGCTGTTTTTT	CASSRTDLNTGELFF
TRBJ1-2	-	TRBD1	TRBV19	TGTGCCAGTAGTATCGCGACAGGGTCCGGCTATGGCTACACCTTC	CASSIATGSGYGYTF
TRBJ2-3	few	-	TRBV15	TGTGCCACCAGCGGGCGCCCATCTCGGGCAGATACGCAGTATTTT	CATSGRPSRADTQYF
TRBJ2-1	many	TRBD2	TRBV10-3	TGTGCCATCAGTGACTCCGGGAGGTTCTACAATGAGCAGTTCTTC	CAISDSGRFYNEQFF
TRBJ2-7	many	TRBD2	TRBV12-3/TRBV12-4	TGTGCCAGCAGTCCACCGGGACTAGCGGGGTCCTACGAGCAGTACTTC	CASSPPGLAGSYEQYF
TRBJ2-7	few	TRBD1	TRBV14	TGTGCCAGCAGCTCTCACAGGGGAAGGGCCGAGCAGTACTTC	CASSSHRGRAEQYF
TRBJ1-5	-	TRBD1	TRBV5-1	TGCGCCAGCAGCTGGGGGGACAGGGGGAATCAGCCCCAGCATTTT	CASSWGDRGNQPQHF
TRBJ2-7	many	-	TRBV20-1	TGCAGTGCGAGGCCGCCCCTGGTACAGCCCAAGGATTCTTACGAGCAGTACTTC	CSARPPLVQPKDSYEQYF
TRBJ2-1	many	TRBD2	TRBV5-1	TGCGCCAGCAGCTTGAGGGGACAAGGGACTAGCGTTTACAATGAGCAGTTCTTC	CASSLRGQGTSVYNEQFF
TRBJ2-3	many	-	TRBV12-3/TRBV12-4	TGTGCCAGCAGCTTAGCTGCAGGTACGCAGTATTTT	CASSLAAGTQYF
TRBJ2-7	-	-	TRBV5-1	TGCGCCAGCAGCTTCACAGATTTTTCCTACGAGCAGTACTTC	CASSFTDFSYEQYF
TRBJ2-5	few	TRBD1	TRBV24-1	TGTGCCACCAGGCGGACAGGGCAAGAGACCCAGTACTTC	CATRRTGQETQYF
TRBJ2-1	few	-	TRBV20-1	TGCAGTGCTAGACCTCTAGCCGGAACCAACAATGAGCAGTTCTTC	CSARPLAGTNNEQFF
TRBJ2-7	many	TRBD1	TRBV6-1	TGTGCCAGCAGTGAACCGGGACAGGGAAAATACGAGCAGTACTTC	CASSEPGQGKYEQYF
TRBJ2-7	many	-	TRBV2	TGTGCCAGCAGTGAGGTTGGAAACCTGTCTGGGCAGTACTTC	CASSEVGNLSGQYF
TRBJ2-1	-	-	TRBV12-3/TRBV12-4	TGTGCCAGCAGTACAGGGTCCCGCAATGAGCAGTTCTTC	CASSTGSRNEQFF
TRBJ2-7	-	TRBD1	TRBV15	TGTGCCACCAGCAGAGATGGGATAGGGGGACAGGAACACTACGAGCAGTACTTC	CATSRDGIGGQEHYEQYF
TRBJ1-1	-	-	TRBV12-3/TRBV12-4	TGTGCCAGCAGGGGGGGACGAATGAACACTGAAGCTTTCTTT	CASRGGRMNTEAFF
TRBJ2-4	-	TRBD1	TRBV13	TGTGCCAGCAGCGAAATCCAGGGGGACGCAAACATTCAGTACTTC	CASSEIQGDANIQYF
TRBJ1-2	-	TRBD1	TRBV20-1	TGCAGTGCTCTACGGACAGGGAGGGGCTATGGCTACACCTTC	CSALRTGRGYGYTF
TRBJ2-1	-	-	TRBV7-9	TGTGCCAGCAGCTTAGTAAAAGGAAATGAGCAGTTCTTC	CASSLVKGNEQFF
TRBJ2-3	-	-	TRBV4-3	TGCGCCAGCAGCCAAGATCTCTCCTCGGGCGATACGCAGTATTTT	CASSQDLSSGDTQYF
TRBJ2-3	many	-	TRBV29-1	TGCAGCCTAACCCAGGGTGGGGCAGATACGCAGTATTTT	CSLTQGGADTQYF
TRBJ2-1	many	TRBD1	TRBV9	TGTGCCAGCAGCGTAGAACAGGGGGCCTATGAGCAGTTCTTC	CASSVEQGAYEQFF
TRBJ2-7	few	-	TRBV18	TGTGCCAGCTCACCAGGGGAGGAGCAGTACTTC	CASSPGEEQYF
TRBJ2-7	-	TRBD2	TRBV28	TGTGCCAGCAGTTTCGCTAGCGGGAGCCTACCCTACGAGCAGTACTTC	CASSFASGSLPYEQYF
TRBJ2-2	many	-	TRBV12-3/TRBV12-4	TGTGCCAGCAGTTCCCACAGGGAATTGAACGGGGAGCTGTTTTTT	CASSSHRELNGELFF
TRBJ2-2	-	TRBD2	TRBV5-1	TGCGCCAGCTTCAGATACGCGGGGGAGAGCACCGGGGAGCTGTTTTTT	CASFRYAGESTGELFF
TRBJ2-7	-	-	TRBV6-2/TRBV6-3	TGTGCCAGCAGTTACCCCTGGACAGTCCCCACCTACGAGCAGTACTTC	CASSYPWTVPTYEQYF
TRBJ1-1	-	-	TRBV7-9	TGTGCCAGCAGCCAGAACAGGGTTACTGAAGCTTTCTTT	CASSQNRVTEAFF
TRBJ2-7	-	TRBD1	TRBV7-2	TGTGCCAGCAGCGCAGGGGGTGTCTACGAGCAGTACTTC	CASSAGGVYEQYF
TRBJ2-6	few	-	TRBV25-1	TGTGCCAGCAGTGATGGCCGGCGGGGCTCTGGGGCCAACGTCCTGACTTTC	CASSDGRRGSGANVLTF
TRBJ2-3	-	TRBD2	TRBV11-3	TGTGCCAGCAGAGAGCGCGGGAGCGTGGGGGATACGCAGTATTTT	CASRERGSVGDTQYF
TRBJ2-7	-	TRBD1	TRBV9	TGTGCCAGCAGCGAGGGACAGGGGACGGACGAGCAGTACTTC	CASSEGQGTDEQYF
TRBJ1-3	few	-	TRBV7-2	TGTGCCAGCAGCCCGACAGGACTCGGAAACACCATATATTTT	CASSPTGLGNTIYF
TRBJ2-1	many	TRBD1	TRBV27	TGTGCCAGCCGGGACAGTTACAATGAGCAGTTCTTC	CASRDSYNEQFF
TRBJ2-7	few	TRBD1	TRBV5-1	TGCGCCAGCAGGAGGAACTCACAGGGGAGTCATTACGAGCAGTACTTC	CASRRNSQGSHYEQYF
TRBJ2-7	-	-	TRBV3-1	TGTGCCAGCAGCCAAGCAAGTGGCGAGCAGTACTTC	CASSQASGEQYF
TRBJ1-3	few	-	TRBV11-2	TGTGCCAGCAGCTTAGAGTACTTGGGCAGGGTATCTGGAAACACCATATATTTT	CASSLEYLGRVSGNTIYF